The clone carrying this T cell receptor beta chain was seen only once. The data stem from a study of blood T cell repertoires in COVID-19. On the study more broadly: Samples came from the United States, Italy and Spain, spanning acute and convalescent COVID-19. T cells, B-cell-depleted T cells, or PBMCs supplied cDNA or gDNA.

In the original analysis: Nucleated cell number was recorded as an estimate derived from reference gene primer amplification. Some clones are missing from TCRdb's copy, which holds only in-frame ones; the method was immunoSEQ multiplex PCR. The DNA was the basis for D and trimming; V, J and clone size are from that table. The sample contains 70,000 or so clones, roughly nine tenths of which appear only once. The V end was cut by 7 bases, the J end by 0 bases, with 12 bases between. The germline V gene encodes CDR1 SNHLY and CDR2 FYNNEI. This CDR3 is built from 15 residues. The clonotype comes from a man between 65 and 85 years old with active COVID-19. The source material was peripheral blood. V is TRBV2 and J is TRBJ1-4; weak D call: TRBD1 (5 bases). CDR3 sequence (DNA): TGTGCCAGCAAGGGGCAGGGCGCAACTAATGAAAAACTGTTTTTT. It codes for CASKGQGATNEKLFF.